A single sample is the source of the 2 T cell receptor beta chains below, sequenced in a study of neurological immune-mediated disorders. TCRdb re-derived calls from the 5' RACE reads in MiXCR, one entry per CDR3 protein. The sample consists of 30,000 to 40,000 distinct CDR3 sequences, 7% to 8% of them appearing once. What was sequenced was PBMCs. Receptors originate from a woman between 35 and 50 years old in good health.

Many counts were recorded for this clonotype. The chain joins TRBV5-1 to TRBJ2-3; either TRBD1 or TRBD2 may supply D (5 bases each). CDR3 size: 14 residues. Trimming shortened V by 2 bases and J by 4 bases, and 11 bases separated the two germline ends. Germline loops: CDR1 SGHRS, CDR2 YFSETQ. CDR3 DNA: TGCGCCAGCAGCTTCGGGGCGAGCTCAGATACGCAGTATTTT. The encoded protein is CASSFGASSDTQYF. The complete variable domain, with remaining parts taken from reference TRBV5-1 and TRBJ2-3, reads KAGVTQTPRYLIKTRGQQVTLSCSPISGHRSVSWYQQTPGQGLQFLFEYFSETQRNKGNFPGRFSGRQFSNSRSEMNVSTLELGDSALYLCASSFGASSDTQYFGPGTRLTVL.

This clonotype was observed many times. The chain joins TRBV21-1 to TRBJ2-7; the table assigns TRBD2, which was not confirmed against the DNA. TRBV21-1 is reported as a pseudogene. CDR3 size: 15 residues. As DNA, the CDR3 is TGTGCCAGCAGCCTGGGAGGCAGGTTTACCTACGAGCAGTACGTC. It yields the protein CASSLGGRFTYEQYV.